The clone carrying this TCR beta chain was observed many times. Its antigen is undetermined. The data stem from a study of T cells after yellow fever vaccination. Turning to the study itself: Each low-cell-number fraction was prepared by means of SMART-Seq v4 Ultra Low Input.

TCRdb re-called the 5' RACE reads with MiXCR, one entry per CDR3 protein. Of about 74,000 distinct CDR3 sequences in the sample, more than 5.5% are singletons; the top ten hold under 45%. Study results and limitations: Post-booster repertoires again held most primary-vaccination clones (roughly 96% CD4, over 80% CD8). Contamination of FACS-sorted repertoires by abundant clonotypes from the bulk population could occur. Just a small share of clonotypes turned up in the CD4 compartment as well as the CD8 compartment.

The TCR comes from a young man who received the YFV17D yellow fever vaccine. Sequencing was performed on CD8+ T cells sorted from PBMCs, taken about 5 days after the first yellow fever vaccination.

The CDR3 protein is CASSEGVTSTDTQYF. CDR3 nucleotides: TGTGCCAGCAGTGAAGGGGTTACTAGCACAGATACGCAGTATTTT. The chain is built from TRBV25-1 and TRBJ2-3; D is undetermined. Trimming shortened V by 2 bases and J by 0 bases, and 9 bases separated the two germline ends. The CDR3 has 15 residues. Germline CDR1 and CDR2: MGHDK and SYGVNS.